The T cell receptor beta chain described here comes from a study of blood T cell repertoires in COVID-19. Study-level information: Samples taken during acute and convalescent COVID-19 were collected in the United States, Italy and Spain. Sources were T cells, B-cell-depleted T cells, or PBMCs; the material itself was cDNA or gDNA.

Authors' processing steps: Quantification of nucleated cells was approximated via reference gene primer amplification. The method was immunoSEQ multiplex PCR; TCRdb's version includes in-frame clones alone and lacks a portion of them. V and J calls plus clone size are reproduced from that table; the DNA served to infer D and trimming. The table lists approximately 79,000 clones, approximately 90% of them singletons. The material sequenced was peripheral blood. This sequence originates from a man aged 55 to 70 with acute or convalescent COVID-19.

CDR3: CASRSVYTGELFF. CDR3 in DNA: TGTGCCAGCAGATCAGTCTACACCGGGGAGCTGTTTTTT. The rearrangement uses TRBV5-8 and TRBJ2-2; D unclear. Trimming removed 5 bases at V and 3 bases at J, with 8 bases between. The CDR3 extends over 13 amino acids. Germline values: CDR1 SGHTS, CDR2 YDEGEE. Complete variable domain (other parts from reference TRBV5-8 and TRBJ2-2): EAGVTQSPTHLIKTRGQQATLRCSPISGHTSVYWYQQALGLGLQFLLWYDEGEERNRGNFPPRFSGRQFPNYSSELNVNALELEDSALYLCASRSVYTGELFFGEGSRLTVL.